A selection of T cell receptor beta chains follows, all from one sample in a study of T-cell reconstitution after alpha-beta-depleted transplantation in children. TCRdb passed the PCR reads through MiXCR, listing each CDR3 protein once. The sample includes 450,000 to 500,000 distinct CDR3 sequences, roughly an eighth of them seen just once. Sequencing was performed on PBMCs from the stem cell graft donor, taken from the stem cell graft. The receptors here all came from a human donor who donated a stem cell graft to a child with combined immunodeficiency. CDR3s include the opening cysteine and the closing phenylalanine or tryptophan. A D gene is named only where the DNA matches it firmly. Only some rows state a clone size, as once, few, many or a class for expanded clones.

j_gene	abundance	v_gene	d_gene	CDR3nt	CDR3aa
TRBJ2-3	few	TRBV5-6	.	TGTGCCAGCAGCTTGGCCGCGGCTCTCACAGATACGCAGTATTTT	CASSLAAALTDTQYF
TRBJ2-2	many	TRBV4-2	TRBD2	TGTGCCAGCAGCCCAAGGGCAGCGGGAGCGTCTAACACCGGGGAGCTGTTTTTT	CASSPRAAGASNTGELFF
TRBJ2-7	.	TRBV21-1	.	TGTGCCAGCAGCAAAGTGTTAGGGAACGAGCAGTACTTC	CASSKVLGNEQYF
TRBJ2-1	few	TRBV19	TRBD1	TGTGCCAGTAGCCTACCCGGGACAGGGGCCGGTCATGAGCAGTTCTTC	CASSLPGTGAGHEQFF
TRBJ2-5	few	TRBV15	.	TGTGCCACCAGCCGGACTCAACAAGAGACCCAGTACTTC	CATSRTQQETQYF
TRBJ2-3	few	TRBV10-3	TRBD1	TGTGCCATCACTGGGACAGGGGAAGAGGATACGCAGTATTTT	CAITGTGEEDTQYF
TRBJ2-7	.	TRBV7-3	TRBD1	TGTGCCAGCAGCTTAACGGGACAGGGGGCGGGATACGAGCAGTACTTC	CASSLTGQGAGYEQYF
TRBJ2-7	few	TRBV12-3/TRBV12-4	TRBD1	TGTGCCAGCAGTCAGAGGACAGGGGCGCCCTACGAGCAGTACTTC	CASSQRTGAPYEQYF
TRBJ2-7	many	TRBV5-1	.	TGCGCCAGCAGCTTGGCCGGGGCCGAGATTTCCTACGAGCAGTACTTC	CASSLAGAEISYEQYF
TRBJ2-1	.	TRBV20-1	.	TGCAGTGCTAGAGATTACGGGGAGCCCACCTACAATGAGCAGTTCTTC	CSARDYGEPTYNEQFF
TRBJ1-2	few	TRBV3-1	TRBD1	TGTGCCAGCAGCCCCGGGACAGGGGGCATTGGCGGCTACACCTTC	CASSPGTGGIGGYTF
TRBJ1-2	few	TRBV7-8	.	TGTGCCAGCAGCCCACGGCCAGGGAACAACTATGGCTACACCTTC	CASSPRPGNNYGYTF
TRBJ2-3	many	TRBV7-6	.	TGTGCCAGCAGCTTAGGTCGAGGCACAGATACGCAGTATTTT	CASSLGRGTDTQYF
TRBJ1-4	.	TRBV6-5	TRBD1	TGTGCCAGCAGTACAGGGGTTGGGGAAAAACTGTTTTTT	CASSTGVGEKLFF
TRBJ2-1	few	TRBV7-9	.	TGTGCCAGCAGCCCTACGCCGAATGAGCAGTTCTTC	CASSPTPNEQFF
TRBJ1-3	.	TRBV5-1	TRBD1	TGCGCCAGCAGATTCGGGACAGCGGTCGAAAACACCATATATTTT	CASRFGTAVENTIYF
TRBJ2-1	few	TRBV24-1	TRBD2	TGTGCCACCAGTGGAGTAATAGCGGGAGGGCCCAGTGAGCAGTTCTTC	CATSGVIAGGPSEQFF
TRBJ2-2	.	TRBV9	TRBD2	TGTGCCAGCAGCACCAACCGGGGGACTAGCGGGAGGGCGAGGACCGGGGAGCTGTTTTTT	CASSTNRGTSGRARTGELFF
TRBJ1-5	few	TRBV20-1	.	TGCAGTGCAGTAGGGACACCCGTTAGCAATCAGCCCCAGCATTTT	CSAVGTPVSNQPQHF
TRBJ2-1	many	TRBV5-6	TRBD1	TGTGCCAGCAGCTTTGCCGGGACAGCTTTCTACAATGAGCAGTTCTTC	CASSFAGTAFYNEQFF
TRBJ1-5	.	TRBV7-6	.	TGTGCCAGCAGCTTATCAGCGTTCAATCAGCCCCAGCATTTT	CASSLSAFNQPQHF
TRBJ2-7	.	TRBV6-5	.	TGTGCCAGCGGGTTGATGGGCGAGCAGTACTTC	CASGLMGEQYF
TRBJ2-3	.	TRBV24-1	.	TGTGCCACCAGTGATCCCCAGACCCCTAGACAGAAAGACACAGATACGCAGTATTTT	CATSDPQTPRQKDTDTQYF
TRBJ2-1	many	TRBV12-3/TRBV12-4	TRBD2	TGTGCCAGCAGGGGGACTAGCGGGAGTCCGGACAATGAGCAGTTCTTC	CASRGTSGSPDNEQFF
TRBJ2-4	many	TRBV6-5	.	TGTGCCAGCAGTACTTCAGGGTTGGACAAAAACATTCAGTACTTC	CASSTSGLDKNIQYF
TRBJ2-2	many	TRBV19	.	TGTGCCAAAACGGGGGGCACGGACACCGGGGAGCTGTTTTTT	CAKTGGTDTGELFF
TRBJ2-3	.	TRBV7-3	TRBD2	TGTGCCAGCAGCTTACAGGCGGGGGGTTCCACAGATACGCAGTATTTT	CASSLQAGGSTDTQYF
TRBJ2-5	few	TRBV7-8	.	TGTGCCAGCAGCTTAAAAGGGACAAGGGGAGCGACCCAGTACTTC	CASSLKGTRGATQYF
TRBJ1-1	.	TRBV5-1	.	TGCGCCAGCAGCTTATGGGGGGACTGGAACACTGAAGCTTTCTTT	CASSLWGDWNTEAFF
TRBJ1-2	few	TRBV6-5	.	TGTGCCAGCAGTTACTCTTTCGAAAACTATGGCTACACCTTC	CASSYSFENYGYTF
TRBJ2-4	.	TRBV12-3/TRBV12-4	.	TGTGCCAGCAGTTCAGGCCTAGCCAAAAACATTCAGTACTTC	CASSSGLAKNIQYF
TRBJ2-2	few	TRBV11-2	.	TGTGCCAGCAGAGAGGCGGGGTCGAGGGACACCGGGGAGCTGTTTTTT	CASREAGSRDTGELFF
TRBJ2-7	few	TRBV4-2	.	TGTGCCAGCAGCCCCGAAGCGGTCCCCTACGAGCAGTACTTC	CASSPEAVPYEQYF
TRBJ2-2	.	TRBV5-1	TRBD1	TGCGCCAGCAGCTTGTGGGGGACAGGTCGAACCGGGGAGCTGTTTTTT	CASSLWGTGRTGELFF
TRBJ2-7	.	TRBV27	.	TGTGCCAGCAGTTCCCCCCAAGTCAACGGGAGAGTCTACGAGCAGTACTTC	CASSSPQVNGRVYEQYF
TRBJ1-4	many	TRBV6-1	.	TGTGCCAGCAGTGAAGCCGGAGGGGCTGAAAAACTGTTTTTT	CASSEAGGAEKLFF
TRBJ2-7	.	TRBV2	TRBD2	TGTGCCAGCAGTGGGGGCAGACTAGCGGGAGGAAGCCGCTACGAGCAGTACTTC	CASSGGRLAGGSRYEQYF
TRBJ2-1	few	TRBV30	.	TGTGCCTGGAGTGTTCAGGGGACAAACGATGAGCAGTTCTTC	CAWSVQGTNDEQFF
TRBJ2-7	many	TRBV15	.	TGTGCCACCAGCAGAGAGTTGACAGTATCCTACGAGCAGTACTTC	CATSRELTVSYEQYF
TRBJ2-3	few	TRBV29-1	TRBD2	TGCAGCGTTGAGGCTGCGGCGGGAGAGTGGACAGATACGCAGTATTTT	CSVEAAAGEWTDTQYF
TRBJ2-3	many	TRBV12-3/TRBV12-4	.	TGTGCCAGCAGTTCTTTTGCGGAATCAGATACGCAGTATTTT	CASSSFAESDTQYF
TRBJ2-1	.	TRBV15	.	TGTGCCACCAGCAGAGTTTCAGGGGAGGGGGAGTTCTTC	CATSRVSGEGEFF
TRBJ2-4	few	TRBV21-1	.	TGTGCCAGAACCCTCGGGGTAGCCAAAAACATTCAGTACTTC	CARTLGVAKNIQYF
TRBJ1-5	few	TRBV12-3/TRBV12-4	.	TGTGCCAGCAGCCTTACAGGTAGAGAGGGTCAGCCCCAGCATTTT	CASSLTGREGQPQHF